The 22 T cell receptor beta chains reported below all come from one sample, sequenced in a study of shared clonotypes between healthy human individuals. Method: immunoSEQ multiplex PCR; TCRdb's copy keeps in-frame clones and lacks some. The table lists 2 million to 2.5 million clones, 85% to 95% of them singletons. Sequenced: naive CD4+ T cells from PBMCs. This sample's subset: CD45RA+ positively selected. The receptor set was obtained from a man between 18 and 35 years old in good health. Some clones in this sample may be carry-over from other donors' samples.

The rearrangement links TRBV7-7 to TRBJ2-5; D possibly corresponds to TRBD1 (6 bases). The length of the CDR3 is 13 residues. Germline-derived CDR1 and CDR2 are SSHAT and FNYEAQ (reference sequence). The V gene lost 4 bases and the J gene lost 5 bases, with 11 bases spanning the gap. The CDR3 region is CASSSDRGETQYF. DNA of the CDR3: TGTGCCAGCAGCTCGGACAGAGGGGAGACCCAGTACTTC. Using reference TRBV7-7 and TRBJ2-5 for the parts outside the CDR3, the full variable domain is GAGVSQSPRYKVTKRGQDVTLRCDPISSHATLYWYQQALGQGPEFLTYFNYEAQPDKSGLPSDRFSAERPEGSISTLTIQRTEQRDSAMYRCASSSDRGETQYFGPGTRLLVL.

This chain's CDR3 is CASTDTGTRSEQYF. The CDR3 bases are TGTGCCAGCACGGATACCGGGACCCGGAGCGAGCAGTACTTC. V and J are TRBV7-9 and TRBJ2-5, with D possibly being TRBD1 or TRBD2 (5 bases each). The end of the DNA aligns better with TRBJ2-7, so the J call may be wrong. The CDR3 runs 14 residues. Germline V CDR1 and CDR2: SEHNR, FQNEAQ (reference sequence).

The rearrangement joins TRBV6-5 to TRBJ2-7; 10 bases fit TRBD1. The germline gives CDR1 MNHEY, CDR2 SVGAGI. The length of the CDR3 is 15 residues. The trim removed 2 bases at V and 2 bases at J, leaving 3 bases unmatched. CDR3 nucleotide sequence: TGTGCCAGCAGTTACCAGGGACAGGGGACCTACGAGCAGTACTTC. Amino acids: CASSYQGQGTYEQYF.

The chain recombines TRBV27 with TRBJ2-6; unclear D gene. This CDR3 is built from 16 residues. The V gene lost 4 bases and the J gene lost 2 bases, with 12 bases spanning the gap. CDR1 and CDR2 (germline): MNHEY, SMNVEV (reference sequence). The CDR3 DNA reads as TGTGCCAGCAGTTCAATACAGTTAGCTGGGGCCAACGTCCTGACTTTC. It codes for CASSSIQLAGANVLTF.

This chain connects TRBV19 to TRBJ2-1, with D possibly matching TRBD2 (6 bases). Per the germline V gene, CDR1 is LNHDA and CDR2 is SQIVND (reference sequence). With 7 bases removed from V and 2 bases from J, the gap between germline ends came to 18 bases. The CDR3 length is 16 residues. This CDR3 reads CASNGAAGRTYNEQFF. CDR3 coding DNA: TGTGCCAGTAACGGGGCGGCGGGACGAACCTACAATGAGCAGTTCTTC.

Notes on this clone: Other DNA sequences of this sample code for an identical CDR3. The chain uses TRBV27 and TRBJ2-7; no clear D. Germline CDR1 and CDR2: MNHEY and SMNVEV (reference sequence). Trimming removed 1 base from V and 0 bases from J, with 4 bases in between. The CDR3 is made up of 13 amino acids. CDR3: CASSLYGSYEQYF. The CDR3 coding sequence is TGTGCCAGCAGTTTATATGGCTCCTACGAGCAGTACTTC.

Turning to this clone: The same CDR3 is also encoded by other DNA sequences in this sample. The J gene is TRBJ2-7, the V gene TRBV9, with TRBD1 matching 7 bases. V shed 2 bases and J 2 bases; nucleotides not matched to a gene: 4. CDR3 length: 14 amino acids. Per germline, CDR1 SGDLS and CDR2 YYNGEE. CDR3 DNA: TGTGCCAGCAGCGTGGGGCAGGGGGCCTACGAGCAGTACTTC. Its protein product is CASSVGQGAYEQYF.

V is TRBV11-2 and J is TRBJ2-5; TRBD2 is a possible D gene (5 bases). The CDR3 consists of 16 residues. CDR1 is SGHAT and CDR2 is FQNNGV in the germline V gene. Trimming cost V 1 base and J 5 bases, with 17 bases left between them. CDR3 coding DNA: TGTGCCAGCAGCTTAGTAAATCGGGGTCCGTGGGAGACCCAGTACTTC. Translated: CASSLVNRGPWETQYF.

The chain is built from TRBV29-1 and TRBJ2-3; weak D call: TRBD2 (6 bases). The CDR3 has 12 residues. Deletions cut 6 bases from V and 4 bases from J, with 11 bases between. Germline V lookup: CDR1 SQVTM, CDR2 ANQGSEA. CDR3 region: CSVGERADTQYF. The CDR3, as DNA: TGCAGCGTGGGGGAGCGGGCAGATACGCAGTATTTT.

Regarding this clone: This CDR3 is also generated by other DNA sequences in the sample. The J gene is TRBJ1-2, the V gene TRBV5-1; D is perhaps TRBD1 (6 bases). The V end was cut by 4 bases, the J end by 5 bases, with 12 bases between. Germline V CDR1 and CDR2: SGHRS, YFSETQ. CDR3 length: 13 amino acids. The CDR3 sequence: CASSGTGTYGYTF. In nucleotides, the CDR3 is TGCGCCAGCAGCGGCACCGGGACATATGGCTACACCTTC.

The gene calls are TRBV27 and TRBJ2-5, with a tentative D call TRBD1 (6 bases). Germline-derived CDR1 and CDR2 are MNHEY and SMNVEV (reference sequence). Trimming shortened V by 3 bases and J by 4 bases, and 12 bases separated the two germline ends. This CDR3 comprises 14 residues. CDR3 sequence (DNA): TGTGCCAGCAGTTTTTACCGGGACATAGAGACCCAGTACTTC. This encodes CASSFYRDIETQYF.

This sequence joins TRBV27 and TRBJ2-3, with 9 bases fitting TRBD2. This CDR3 spans 17 amino acids. Germline CDR1 MNHEY, CDR2 SMNVEV (reference sequence). V was clipped by 0 bases and J by 4 bases; unmatched bases: 8. CDR3 bases: TGTGCCAGCAGTTTATCAGCCGCGGGAGGGGGCGCAGATACGCAGTATTTT. This sequence encodes CASSLSAAGGGADTQYF.

This sequence joins TRBV7-9 and TRBJ1-4; no reliable D call. The V and J ends lost 3 bases and 7 bases respectively, with 6 bases between them. This CDR3 has 12 residues. Germline CDR1 is SEHNR and CDR2 is FQNEAQ (reference sequence). CDR3 residues: CASSFAGEKLFF. Here the CDR3 DNA reads TGTGCCAGCAGCTTCGCGGGTGAAAAACTGTTTTTT.

The CDR3 DNA follows: TGTGCCAGCAGCTTACTAGCGGGAGCGGAAGAGCAGTACTTC. Translation gives CASSLLAGAEEQYF. This sequence joins TRBV7-9 and TRBJ2-7; 10 bases fit TRBD2. Germline trimming cut 2 bases from V and 7 bases from J; bases unmatched to any gene: 5. Germline CDR1 reads SEHNR; CDR2 reads FQNEAQ (reference sequence). The CDR3 is made up of 14 amino acids.

For this clone: This same CDR3 is encoded by further DNA sequences in the sample. V usage is TRBV28 and J usage is TRBJ2-7, with D perhaps matching TRBD1 or TRBD2 (5 bases each). Per the germline V gene, CDR1 is MDHEN and CDR2 is SYDVKM. The CDR3 sequence is 14 residues long. V was clipped by 3 bases and J by 1 base, with 10 bases between them. The CDR3 bases are TGTGCCAGCAGTTTTCCGGGGCGTTCCTACGAGCAGTACTTC. This gives the protein CASSFPGRSYEQYF.

As for this clone: Other DNA sequences within the sample encode an identical CDR3. This chain uses TRBV18 with TRBJ1-1; TRBD1 aligns across 7 bases. This CDR3 comprises 15 residues. With V trimmed by 0 bases and J by 0 bases, 1 base remained unmatched. Per the germline V gene, CDR1 is KGHSH and CDR2 is LQKENI. CDR3 in DNA: TGTGCCAGCTCACCACCGGGACAGTTGAACACTGAAGCTTTCTTT. Its protein product is CASSPPGQLNTEAFF.

The chain has TRBV4-1 and TRBJ2-1; 8 nucleotides match TRBD2. From germline, CDR1 is MGHRA and CDR2 YSYEKL. The CDR3 runs 15 residues. J gave up 5 bases and V 3 bases, and 6 bases lay outside the gene matches. The CDR3 DNA follows: TGCGCCAGCAGCCACCCCGGGACTAGGCACAATGAGCAGTTCTTC. Translated, it gives CASSHPGTRHNEQFF.

This clone was observed a single time. Different DNA sequences within this sample yield the same CDR3. This chain uses TRBV7-2 with TRBJ2-3; D is undetermined. V was trimmed by 0 bases and J by 5 bases, leaving 3 bases between them. The CDR3 is 12 residues long. Per the germline V gene, CDR1 is SGHTA and CDR2 is FQGNSA. The CDR3 loop reads CASSLARDTQYF. DNA of the CDR3: TGTGCCAGCAGCTTAGCCAGAGATACGCAGTATTTT.

This chain uses TRBV4-3 with TRBJ2-7, with 14 positions matching TRBD2. The V segment lost 5 bases and the J segment 3 bases; nucleotides outside the gene matches: 15. CDR1 is LGHNA and CDR2 is YSLEER in the germline V gene. This CDR3 comprises 19 residues. The CDR3 protein is CASSDGLAGGRRARYEQYF. The CDR3 DNA sequence: TGCGCCAGCAGCGATGGACTAGCGGGAGGAAGGAGGGCCCGCTACGAGCAGTACTTC.

J is TRBJ2-7 and V is TRBV13; TRBD1 matches at 7 bases. V was clipped by 6 bases and J by 3 bases; unmatched bases: 20. Germline values: CDR1 PRHDT, CDR2 FYEKMQ (reference sequence). The CDR3 has 18 residues. CDR3 sequence reads: CASRKRLPGQYYHYEQYF. The DNA of the CDR3 is TGTGCCAGCAGGAAGCGCCTCCCGGGACAGTACTACCACTACGAGCAGTACTTC.

This sequence joins TRBV12-5 and TRBJ2-1; 8 bases map to TRBD2. CDR3 length: 14 amino acids. The V gene's germline CDR1 is LGHNT and CDR2 FRNRAP. V gave up 6 bases and J gave up 7 bases; unmatched junction bases: 8. The DNA for the CDR3 is TGTGCTAGTGGCACCTCCTCTAGCGGGAATGAGCAGTTCTTC. It yields the protein CASGTSSSGNEQFF. The full variable domain, rest sourced from reference TRBV12-5 and TRBJ2-1, is DARVTQTPRHKVTEMGQEVTMRCQPILGHNTVFWYRQTMMQGLELLAYFRNRAPLDDSGMPKDRFSAEMPDATLATLKIQPSEPRDSAVYFCASGTSSSGNEQFFGPGTRLTVL.

This clone occurred once. The chain is built from TRBV18 and TRBJ1-1, with D perhaps matching TRBD1 (6 bases). Trimming cost V 10 bases and J 5 bases, with 14 bases left between them. This CDR3 has 12 amino acids. The germline V gene has CDR1 KGHSH and CDR2 LQKENI. The CDR3 protein is CATSQGRTEAFF. Here the CDR3 DNA reads TGTGCCACCTCCCAGGGGAGGACTGAAGCTTTCTTT.